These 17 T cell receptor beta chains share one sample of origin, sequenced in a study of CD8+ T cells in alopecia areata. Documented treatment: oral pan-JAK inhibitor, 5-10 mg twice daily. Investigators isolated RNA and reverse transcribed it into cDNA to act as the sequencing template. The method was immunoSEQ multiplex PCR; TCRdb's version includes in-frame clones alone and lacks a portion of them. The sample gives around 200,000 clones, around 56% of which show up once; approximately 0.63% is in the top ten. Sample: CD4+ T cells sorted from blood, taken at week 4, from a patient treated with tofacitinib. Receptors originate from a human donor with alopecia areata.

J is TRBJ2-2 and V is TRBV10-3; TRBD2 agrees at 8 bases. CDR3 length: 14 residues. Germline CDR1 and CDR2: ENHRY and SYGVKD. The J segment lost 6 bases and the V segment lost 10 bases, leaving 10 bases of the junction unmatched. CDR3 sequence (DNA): TGTGCCACCAAGCGGGAGATTCTGTCCGGGGAGCTGTTTTTT. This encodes CATKREILSGELFF.

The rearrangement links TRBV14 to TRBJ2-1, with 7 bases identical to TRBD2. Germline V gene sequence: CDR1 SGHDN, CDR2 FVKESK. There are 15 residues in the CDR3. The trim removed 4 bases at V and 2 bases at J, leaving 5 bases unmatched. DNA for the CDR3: TGTGCCAGCAGCCTTACTAGCGACACCTACAATGAGCAGTTCTTC. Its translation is CASSLTSDTYNEQFF.

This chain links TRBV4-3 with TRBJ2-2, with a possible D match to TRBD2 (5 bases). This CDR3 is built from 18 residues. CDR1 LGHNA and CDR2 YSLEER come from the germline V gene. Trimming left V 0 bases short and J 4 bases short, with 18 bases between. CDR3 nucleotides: TGCGCCAGCAGCCAAGATGCAATCAGTGGGAGCCCCACCGGGGAGCTGTTTTTT. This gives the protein CASSQDAISGSPTGELFF.

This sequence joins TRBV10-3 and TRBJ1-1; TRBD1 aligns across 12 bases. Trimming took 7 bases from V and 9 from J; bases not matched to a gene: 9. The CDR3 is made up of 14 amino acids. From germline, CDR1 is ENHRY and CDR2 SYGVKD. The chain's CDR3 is CAITGQGARAQAFF. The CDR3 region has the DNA TGTGCCATCACGGGACAGGGGGCACGGGCTCAAGCTTTCTTT.

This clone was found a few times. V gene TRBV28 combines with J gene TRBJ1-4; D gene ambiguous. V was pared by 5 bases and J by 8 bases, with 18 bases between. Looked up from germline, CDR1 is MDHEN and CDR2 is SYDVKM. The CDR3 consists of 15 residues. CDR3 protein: CASSPGRAVGEKLFF. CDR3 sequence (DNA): TGTGCCAGCAGTCCAGGACGGGCTGTCGGAGAAAAACTGTTTTTT.

The DNA for the CDR3 is TGTGCCAGCAGTTACGACAGGACCTATGGCTACACCTTC. Amino acid sequence: CASSYDRTYGYTF. The chain has TRBV6-5 and TRBJ1-2, with a possible D match to TRBD1 (6 bases). In germline, CDR1 is MNHEY, CDR2 SVGAGI. The V end was cut by 2 bases, the J end by 4 bases, with 8 bases between. CDR3 length: 13 amino acids.

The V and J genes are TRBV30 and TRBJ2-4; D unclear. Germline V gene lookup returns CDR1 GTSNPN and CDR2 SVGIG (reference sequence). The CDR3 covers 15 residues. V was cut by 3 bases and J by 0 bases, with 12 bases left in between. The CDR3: CAWSTELIAKNIQYF. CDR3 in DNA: TGTGCCTGGAGCACAGAATTAATAGCCAAAAACATTCAGTACTTC.

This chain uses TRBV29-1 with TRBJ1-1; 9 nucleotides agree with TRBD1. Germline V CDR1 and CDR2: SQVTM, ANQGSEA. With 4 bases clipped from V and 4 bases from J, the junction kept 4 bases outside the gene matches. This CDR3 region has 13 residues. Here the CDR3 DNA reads TGCAGCGTTGTCGTGACAGGGGGCACTGAAGCTTTCTTT. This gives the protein CSVVVTGGTEAFF.

CDR3 DNA: TGTGCCAGCAGCTTGTTACGGGACTCCCAGACCTACAATGAGCAGTTCTTC. This encodes CASSLLRDSQTYNEQFF. The chain links TRBV7-9 to TRBJ2-1; D possibly corresponds to TRBD2 (6 bases). V lost 3 bases and J 2 bases, leaving 17 bases between the germline ends. This CDR3 contains 17 residues. CDR1 is SEHNR, CDR2 FQNEAQ, per germline (reference sequence).

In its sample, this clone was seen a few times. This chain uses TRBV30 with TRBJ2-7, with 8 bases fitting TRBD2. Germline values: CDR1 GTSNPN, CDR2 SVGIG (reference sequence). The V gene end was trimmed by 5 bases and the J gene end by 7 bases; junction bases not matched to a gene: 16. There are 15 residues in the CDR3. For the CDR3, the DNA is TGTGCCTGGGATCGTACTAGCGGAGCTCGAATGGAGCAGTACTTC. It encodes CAWDRTSGARMEQYF.

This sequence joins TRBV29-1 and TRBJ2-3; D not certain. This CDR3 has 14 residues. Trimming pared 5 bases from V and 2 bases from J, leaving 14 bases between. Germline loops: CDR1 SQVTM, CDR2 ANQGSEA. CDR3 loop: CSVYFPRLTDTQYF. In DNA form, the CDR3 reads TGCAGCGTTTATTTCCCTAGGCTCACAGATACGCAGTATTTT.

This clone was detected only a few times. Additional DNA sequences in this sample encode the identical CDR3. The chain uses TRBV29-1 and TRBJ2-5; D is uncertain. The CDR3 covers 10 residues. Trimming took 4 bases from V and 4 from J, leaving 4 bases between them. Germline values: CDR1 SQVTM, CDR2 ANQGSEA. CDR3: CSVGVETQYF. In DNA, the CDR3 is TGCAGCGTTGGGGTAGAGACCCAGTACTTC.

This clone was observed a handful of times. CDR3 in DNA: TGCAGCGTGACGACTAGCGGGAGAGGCGAGCAGTACTTC. As protein: CSVTTSGRGEQYF. This chain joins TRBV29-1 and TRBJ2-7; 12 bases fit TRBD2. V lost 6 bases, J lost 6 bases, and 6 bases stayed unmatched. Looked up from germline, CDR1 is SQVTM and CDR2 is ANQGSEA. The CDR3 has 13 amino acids.

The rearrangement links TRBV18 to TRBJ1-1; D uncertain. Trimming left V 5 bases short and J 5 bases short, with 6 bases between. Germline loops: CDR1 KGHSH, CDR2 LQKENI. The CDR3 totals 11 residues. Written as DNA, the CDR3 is TGTGCCAGCTCAACGAGGACTGAAGCTTTCTTT. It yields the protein CASSTRTEAFF.

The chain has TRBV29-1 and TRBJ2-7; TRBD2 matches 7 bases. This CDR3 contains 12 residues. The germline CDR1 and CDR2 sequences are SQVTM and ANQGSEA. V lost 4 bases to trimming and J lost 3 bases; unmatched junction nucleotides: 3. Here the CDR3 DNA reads TGCAGCGTTGGGCGGGGGATCTACGAGCAGTACTTC. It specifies CSVGRGIYEQYF.

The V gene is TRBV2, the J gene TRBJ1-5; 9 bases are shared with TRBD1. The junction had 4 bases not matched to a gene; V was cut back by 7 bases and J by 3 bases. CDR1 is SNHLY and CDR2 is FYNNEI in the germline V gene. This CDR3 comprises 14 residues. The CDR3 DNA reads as TGTGCCAGCACGGGGACAGGGAACAATCAGCCCCAGCATTTT. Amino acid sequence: CASTGTGNNQPQHF.

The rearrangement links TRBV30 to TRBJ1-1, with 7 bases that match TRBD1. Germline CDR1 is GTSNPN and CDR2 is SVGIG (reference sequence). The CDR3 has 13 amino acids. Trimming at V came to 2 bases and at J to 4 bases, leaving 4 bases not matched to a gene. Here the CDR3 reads CAWSFRQGTEAFF. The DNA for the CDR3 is TGTGCCTGGAGTTTTCGACAGGGCACTGAAGCTTTCTTT.